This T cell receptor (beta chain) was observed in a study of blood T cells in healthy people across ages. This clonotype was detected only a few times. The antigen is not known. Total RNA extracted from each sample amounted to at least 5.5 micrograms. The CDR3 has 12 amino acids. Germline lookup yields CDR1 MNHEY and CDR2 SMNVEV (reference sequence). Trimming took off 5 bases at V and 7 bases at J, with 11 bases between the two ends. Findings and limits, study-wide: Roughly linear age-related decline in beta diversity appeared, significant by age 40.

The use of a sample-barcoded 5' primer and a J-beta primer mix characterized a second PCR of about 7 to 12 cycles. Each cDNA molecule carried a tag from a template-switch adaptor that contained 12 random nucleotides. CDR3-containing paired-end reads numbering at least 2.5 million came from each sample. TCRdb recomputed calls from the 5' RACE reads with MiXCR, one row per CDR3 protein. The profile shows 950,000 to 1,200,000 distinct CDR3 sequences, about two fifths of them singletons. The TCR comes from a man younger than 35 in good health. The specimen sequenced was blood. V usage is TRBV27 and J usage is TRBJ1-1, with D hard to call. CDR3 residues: CASSPRRDEAFF. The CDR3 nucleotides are TGTGCCAGCAGTCCCAGAAGGGATGAAGCTTTCTTT.